This entry concerns a single T cell receptor (beta chain). A junction end diverges from the germline sequence, so it may reflect a read error. The CDR3 covers 14 residues. From germline, CDR1 is SQVTM and CDR2 ANQGSEA. This record belongs to a study of blood T cells in healthy people across ages. Caucasian, healthy and from Russia, the donors were aged between about 6 and 90. A second PCR, run for about 7 to 11 cycles, used a sample-barcoded 5' primer plus a J-beta primer mix. A template-switch adaptor that had 12 random nucleotides put a tag on each cDNA molecule. TCRdb re-analysed the 5' RACE reads in MiXCR, keeping a single row per CDR3 protein. This table has 550,000 to 650,000 distinct CDR3 sequences, 27% appearing once. The sample was also reused in another study, on T cells of mothers and their children. From that paper: Maternal samples each gave over 9.5 million TCR beta CDR3 reads, and child samples approximately 2.8 million each.

Sequencing was carried out using blood. The chain combines TRBV29-1 with TRBJ1-4; no definite D call. The source of this sequence is a boy aged 2-9 years in good health. CDR3 DNA: TGCAGCGCCTCGGATGGAACAACTAATGAAAAACTGCTTTTT. Translating gives CSASDGTTNEKLLF.